This TCR beta chain comes out of a study of Tregs in tolerant kidney transplant recipients. The study, taken as a whole, reports: The small number of patients limits these findings pending further validation. Expanding Tregs on activated donor B cells appeared to best identify donor-specific TCRbeta clones. This study did not directly address biological reproducibility.

The data were produced by immunoSEQ multiplex PCR, yet TCRdb's version contains in-frame clones alone and is incomplete. The sample consists of about 240,000 clones, roughly 84% of them appearing once. Germline loops: CDR1 GTSNPN, CDR2 SVGIG (reference sequence). CDR3 size: 14 residues. The junction had 11 bases not matched to a gene; V was cut back by 3 bases and J by 7 bases. The table lists this clone with a few counts. Its antigen is not known. Thawed PBMCs were FACS-sorted into unstimulated CD4+CD25+CD127- regulatory T cells, CD4+CD25- non-regulatory cells, CD4 and CD8 cells. The sequence derives from a human donor in good health. Sequenced sample: CD4+ T cells from blood. The chain couples TRBV30 to TRBJ1-2, with TRBD1 matching over 7 bases. The CDR3 loop is CAWSELDRSGGYTF. The CDR3 DNA is TGTGCCTGGAGCGAACTGGACAGGTCGGGTGGCTACACCTTC.